This T cell receptor (beta chain) stems from a study of tumor and adjacent non-tumor tissue in lung cancer. About the study: Each sample yielded a few million productive TCRbeta reads on average.

This sample's RNA came from whole unsorted tissue. The normal lung tissue was taken more than 3 cm from the tumor edge. The library came from three nested PCR rounds adapted from ARM-PCR protocols. TCRdb ran MiXCR on the multiplex PCR reads and lists one entry per CDR3 protein. The sample has 110,000 or so distinct CDR3 sequences, 60% to 70% seen once. The CDR3 loop spans 14 amino acids. CDR1 and CDR2 (germline): MDHEN, SYDVKM. V lost 7 bases to trimming and J lost 11 bases; unmatched junction nucleotides: 13. Material: distant non-tumor lung tissue. This chain joins TRBV28 and TRBJ2-3; 9 positions agree with TRBD2. The receptor comes from a man between 60 and 70 years old with non-small cell lung cancer. In DNA, the CDR3 is TGTGCCAGCAAAACCGGGACTAGCTTAAGGGAGCAGTATTTT. This encodes CASKTGTSLREQYF.